There are a few counts of the clone carrying this TCR beta chain. Its matching antigen is unknown. The V gene's germline CDR1 is LGHNA and CDR2 YSLEER. This CDR3 region has 15 residues. V gave up 1 base and J gave up 0 bases, with 10 bases separating them. The entry originates in a study of identical twins. Study results and caveats: Modelling underestimated the level of out-of-frame TCR alpha sharing observed in monozygotic twins.

TCRdb itself ran the 5' RACE reads through MiXCR, one entry per CDR3 protein. The sample lists just over 450,000 distinct CDR3 sequences, 11% to 15% occurring once. This sample also appeared in a second study, on yellow fever vaccine responses in identical twins.

This sequence joins TRBV4-3 and TRBJ2-7; D is possibly TRBD1 (6 bases). Sequencing was done on a sample of CD4+ T cells sorted from blood. The source of this sequence is a young woman in good health. This CDR3 is CASSQVGQSSYEQYF. In nucleotides, the CDR3 is TGCGCCAGCAGCCAAGTTGGACAGAGCTCCTACGAGCAGTACTTC.